A selection of T cell receptor beta chains follows, all from one sample in a study of blood T cell repertoires in COVID-19. The table came from immunoSEQ multiplex PCR; TCRdb's copy has only in-frame clones and leaves some out. The data show roughly 200,000 clones, roughly 77% seen once. Material: peripheral blood. The source of these receptors is an elderly woman with COVID-19, enrolled during active disease. CDR3s include the opening cysteine and the closing phenylalanine or tryptophan. D genes are given only for firm matches. Part of the rows lack a size; the others show once, few, many or a class for expanded clones.

>TRBJ2-1|TRBD1|NA|TRBV5-4
TGTGCCAGCAGCTTTCGGACAGGGTCCTACAATGAGCAGTTCTTC
CASSFRTGSYNEQFF
>TRBJ1-2|TRBD1|once|TRBV19
TGTGCCAGTATGAGGAGGGACAGGGGAGGAGGCTACACCTTC
CASMRRDRGGGYTF
>TRBJ1-6|NA|once|TRBV30
TGTGCCTGGAGTGTACTACAGGGATGGAATTCACCCCTCCACTTT
CAWSVLQGWNSPLHF
>TRBJ2-1|TRBD2|NA|TRBV9
TGTGCCAGCAGCCTAGGTCGGCGACTAGCGTCAAACTACAATGAGCAGTTCTTC
CASSLGRRLASNYNEQFF
>TRBJ2-3|NA|NA|TRBV4-1
TGCGCCAGCAGCCAAGAAACCTTAGTGGCAGATACGCAGTATTTT
CASSQETLVADTQYF
>TRBJ1-1|NA|NA|TRBV18
TGTGCCAGCTCACCTTTGGGGGGGAATGAAGCTTTCTTT
CASSPLGGNEAFF
>TRBJ1-2|NA|NA|TRBV10-3
TGTGCCATCAGTGATCCGGGAATTACTAACTATGGCTACACCTTC
CAISDPGITNYGYTF
>TRBJ1-1|NA|few|TRBV12-5
TGTGCTAGTGGTTTCGGGTCTCAACAAATGGGAGCTTTCTTT
CASGFGSQQMGAFF
>TRBJ2-7|NA|NA|TRBV5-1
TGCGCCAGCAGCTTGCTCGGAGGGGTTAATTCCTACGAGCAGTACTTC
CASSLLGGVNSYEQYF
>TRBJ1-2|TRBD1|NA|TRBV4-3
TGCGCCAGCAGCCTCTCATCCGGGACAGAAGGTGGCTACACCTTC
CASSLSSGTEGGYTF
>TRBJ2-7|NA|few|TRBV5-1
TGCGCCAGCAGCTTGGGCCCGATGGAGACCTACGAGCAGTACTTC
CASSLGPMETYEQYF
>TRBJ2-2|TRBD1|NA|TRBV18
TGTGCCAGCTCACCACCATCGGACAGGGCGAACGGGGAGCTGTTTTTT
CASSPPSDRANGELFF
>TRBJ2-1|TRBD2|NA|TRBV7-9
TGTGCCAGCAGCCTTGTAGGTAGCGGGGACAATGAGCAGTTCTTC
CASSLVGSGDNEQFF
>TRBJ2-1|NA|NA|TRBV5-1
TGCGCCAGCAGTCTTCCCAGCTCCTACAATGAGCAGTTCTTC
CASSLPSSYNEQFF
>TRBJ2-3|NA|NA|TRBV5-1
TGCGCCAGCAGCTCCATGGGACACAGCACAGATACGCAGTATTTT
CASSSMGHSTDTQYF
>TRBJ2-5|NA|NA|TRBV7-8
TGTGCCAGCACCAGGGATCAAGAGACCCAGTACTTC
CASTRDQETQYF
>TRBJ2-1|NA|NA|TRBV5-1
TGCGCCAGCAGCTTGCAGGGGTTCAATGAGCAGTTCTTC
CASSLQGFNEQFF
>TRBJ1-4|NA|NA|TRBV25-1
TGTGCCAGCTCCCAGAAAACTAATGAAAAACTGTTTTTT
CASSQKTNEKLFF
>TRBJ2-1|NA|NA|TRBV3-1/TRBV3-2
TGTGCCAGCAGCCAAGATCTCCTAGAGGGCAATGAGCAGTTCTTC
CASSQDLLEGNEQFF
>TRBJ2-7|TRBD2|few|TRBV7-9
TGTGCCAGCAGCACAGCGGGAGGGCCTCCCTACGAGCAGTACTTC
CASSTAGGPPYEQYF
>TRBJ2-5|NA|NA|TRBV7-9
TGTGCCAGCAGCTTAAGTGAGCGTCAAGAGACCCAGTACTTC
CASSLSERQETQYF
>TRBJ1-2|TRBD1|NA|TRBV6-2/TRBV6-3
TGTGCCAGCAGTTACTCGAATGACAGGGTGAGCGGCTACACCTTC
CASSYSNDRVSGYTF
>TRBJ2-7|TRBD2|NA|TRBV2
TGTGCCACCAAGGGACTAGCGGGGGGCACCCTCTACGAGCAGTACTTC
CATKGLAGGTLYEQYF
>TRBJ2-2|TRBD2|NA|TRBV6-5
TGTGCCAGCAGCCTCCGGACTAGCGGGAGTGGGGAGCTGTTTTTT
CASSLRTSGSGELFF
>TRBJ1-5|NA|NA|TRBV18
TGTGCCAGCTCACCAGTCAGGGGCCAGCCCCAGCATTTT
CASSPVRGQPQHF
>TRBJ2-2|NA|NA|TRBV9
TGTGCCAGCAGCGTAGCGGCAACCAGGGGCGGGGAGCTGTTTTTT
CASSVAATRGGELFF
>TRBJ1-3|NA|NA|TRBV9
TGTGCCAGCAGCCCCCCCGGGGAAGCTGGAAACACCATATATTTT
CASSPPGEAGNTIYF
>TRBJ2-1|TRBD1|NA|TRBV5-1
TGCGCCAGCAGAGTCGGACAGGGGGCTGGTGAGCAGTTCTTC
CASRVGQGAGEQFF
>TRBJ1-4|NA|few|TRBV4-1
TGCGCCAGCAGCCACCCCGGGAGGGCCCCAGGGGAAAAACTGTTTTTT
CASSHPGRAPGEKLFF
>TRBJ2-7|NA|NA|TRBV27
TGTGCCAGCAGCCATGTCCCCTCCTACGAGCAGTACTTC
CASSHVPSYEQYF
>TRBJ1-6|TRBD1|NA|TRBV7-9
TGTGCCAGCAGCCTATTTCCGGGACAGGGAGCGGGCTCACCCCTCCACTTT
CASSLFPGQGAGSPLHF